A single sample gave rise to the 18 T cell receptor beta chains below, sequenced in a study of T cell responses to AZD1222 COVID-19 vaccine. The table came from immunoSEQ multiplex PCR; TCRdb's copy has only in-frame clones and leaves some out. The repertoire has approximately 94,000 clones, 70% to 90% of them found once; the top ten carry 4% to 5%. The sequences come from peripheral blood, collected on day 0 of MenACWY control vaccination. All receptors come from an adult in good health.

DNA for the CDR3: TGTGCCAGCAGCCTGGGAAGCGTCGTGGCTGAAGCTTTCTTT. Translating gives CASSLGSVVAEAFF. This chain connects TRBV7-2 to TRBJ1-1; D unresolved. There are 14 residues in the CDR3. The V end lost 5 bases, the J end lost 6 bases, and 16 bases lay between the germline ends. Germline CDR1 is SGHTA and CDR2 is FQGNSA.

This chain joins TRBV7-2 and TRBJ2-2; maybe TRBD1 (7 bases). The CDR3 consists of 16 residues. The ends were cut back, 6 bases at V and 4 bases at J, with 18 bases in the middle. Germline V gene sequence: CDR1 SGHTA, CDR2 FQGNSA. CDR3 sequence: CASRYGTAGSTGELFF. Here the CDR3 DNA reads TGTGCCAGCAGGTACGGGACAGCGGGTTCCACCGGGGAGCTGTTTTTT. The full variable domain, in which reference TRBV7-2 and TRBJ2-2 provide the parts outside the CDR3, is GAGVSQSPSNKVTEKGKDVELRCDPISGHTALYWYRQSLGQGLEFLIYFQGNSAPDKSGLPSDRFSAERTGGSVSTLTIQRTQQEDSAVYLCASRYGTAGSTGELFFGEGSRLTVL.

This chain uses TRBV7-2 with TRBJ1-6; D unclear. Germline V gene lookup returns CDR1 SGHTA and CDR2 FQGNSA. This CDR3 is built from 15 residues. Deletions cut 8 bases from V and 1 base from J, with 12 bases between. The chain's CDR3 is CASEQTVSYNSPLHF. The CDR3 nucleotides are TGTGCCAGCGAGCAAACAGTATCCTATAATTCACCCCTCCACTTT. Complete variable domain (other parts from reference TRBV7-2 and TRBJ1-6): GAGVSQSPSNKVTEKGKDVELRCDPISGHTALYWYRQSLGQGLEFLIYFQGNSAPDKSGLPSDRFSAERTGGSVSTLTIQRTQQEDSAVYLCASEQTVSYNSPLHFGNGTRLTVT.

The DNA for the CDR3 is TGTGCCAGCAGCGGGACAGGCTATGGCTACACCTTC. Its protein is CASSGTGYGYTF. V is TRBV3-1 (or the pseudogene TRBV3-2) and J is TRBJ1-2; TRBD1 agrees at 8 bases. CDR1 and CDR2 from the germline V gene are LGHDT and YNNKEL (reference sequence). With 5 bases clipped from V and 4 bases from J, the junction kept 0 bases outside the gene matches. The length of the CDR3 is 12 residues.

V is TRBV7-9 and J is TRBJ1-2, with TRBD1 identical over 8 bases. The CDR3 runs 14 residues. Germline V CDR1 and CDR2: SEHNR, FQNEAQ (reference sequence). J was trimmed by 4 bases and V by 6 bases; bases with no gene match: 7. CDR3 sequence: CASRRTGPFYGYTF. The CDR3 region has the DNA TGTGCCAGCAGGCGGACAGGGCCATTCTATGGCTACACCTTC.

The CDR3 protein is CASSHDPGLSTDTQYF. The DNA for the CDR3 is TGTGCCAGCAGCCATGACCCGGGACTATCCACAGATACGCAGTATTTT. The chain combines TRBV5-4 with TRBJ2-3; 7 bases map to TRBD2. Germline V gene lookup returns CDR1 SGHNT and CDR2 YYREEE (reference sequence). The ends lost 4 bases at V and 2 bases at J; junction bases unmatched: 10. The CDR3 is 16 residues long.

This clone was detected only once. V usage is TRBV7-9 and J usage is TRBJ2-1; D tentatively reads TRBD1 or TRBD2 (5 bases each). Germline assignment: CDR1 SEHNR and CDR2 FQNEAQ (reference sequence). V lost 5 bases and J lost 5, with 19 bases in between. The CDR3 is 16 amino acids. DNA of the CDR3: TGTGCCAGCAGCCGACGTACAGGAGGACTCCACAATGAGCAGTTCTTC. Protein: CASSRRTGGLHNEQFF.

This clone counts as medium-sized. The chain employs TRBV12-3 or TRBV12-4 and TRBJ2-3; the D gene could be TRBD1 or TRBD2 (5 bases each). V was clipped by 8 bases and J by 1 base, with 10 bases between them. The length of the CDR3 is 13 residues. The CDR3 spells CASGGSGTDTQYF. Written as DNA, the CDR3 is TGTGCCAGCGGGGGTAGTGGCACAGATACGCAGTATTTT.

This chain connects TRBV7-2 to TRBJ1-2, with unresolved D. Trimming shortened V by 5 bases and J by 0 bases, and 13 bases separated the two germline ends. This CDR3 has 15 amino acids. The germline V gene encodes CDR1 SGHTA and CDR2 FQGNSA. The CDR3 reads CASSPRGQTNYGYTF. The CDR3 DNA reads as TGTGCCAGCAGCCCCCGCGGCCAGACTAACTATGGCTACACCTTC.

The chain combines TRBV25-1 with TRBJ2-7, with D perhaps matching TRBD1 (5 bases). V lost 4 bases, J lost 3 bases, and 7 bases lay in between. CDR1 is MGHDK, CDR2 SYGVNS, per germline. The CDR3 loop spans 12 amino acids. CDR3 in amino acids: CASSGTGYEQYF. The CDR3 coding sequence is TGTGCCAGCAGTGGAACAGGCTACGAGCAGTACTTC.

V gene TRBV3-1 (or the pseudogene TRBV3-2) combines with J gene TRBJ2-7; 9 bases fit TRBD2. This CDR3 is 15 amino acids long. CDR1 LGHDT and CDR2 YNNKEL come from the germline V gene (reference sequence). V dropped 6 bases and J dropped 0; count of bases not matched to a gene: 6. The CDR3 region has the DNA TGTGCCAGCAGTACTAGCGGGCCTAGCTCCTACGAGCAGTACTTC. Encoded protein: CASSTSGPSSYEQYF.

Written as DNA, the CDR3 is TGCGCCAGCAGCCAAGATCGGCCGAACTATGGCTACACCTTC. This encodes CASSQDRPNYGYTF. The genes are TRBV4-1 and TRBJ1-2, with D hard to call. The CDR3 loop spans 14 amino acids. V lost 0 bases, J lost 2 bases, and 7 bases lay in between. In germline, CDR1 is MGHRA, CDR2 YSYEKL.

The chain links TRBV2 to TRBJ1-2, with D hard to call. The CDR3 is 14 residues long. Between the trimmed V and J ends, which lost 4 bases and 4 bases, there was a span of 13 bases. Germline V gene sequence: CDR1 SNHLY, CDR2 FYNNEI. DNA for the CDR3: TGTGCCAGCAGTGGACTAGGTAGGAGCTATGGCTACACCTTC. As protein: CASSGLGRSYGYTF.

The chain is built from TRBV2 and TRBJ1-5; no clear D gene. The CDR3 has 14 amino acids. Germline V gives CDR1 SNHLY, CDR2 FYNNEI. V was shortened by 5 bases and J by 2 bases, with 10 bases between the two germline ends. The CDR3 DNA is TGTGCCAGCAGTTCGGAATCGGGCAATCAGCCCCAGCATTTT. Protein: CASSSESGNQPQHF.

The chain's CDR3 is CASGGTAYEQYF. For the CDR3, the DNA is TGTGCCAGCGGGGGGACAGCTTACGAGCAGTACTTC. The chain is built from TRBV28 and TRBJ2-7; D perhaps matches TRBD1 (7 bases). V was trimmed by 8 bases and J by 4 bases, leaving 12 bases between them. The CDR3 has 12 amino acids. Germline V CDR1 and CDR2: MDHEN, SYDVKM.

This clone was observed a single time. The chain links TRBV6-5 to TRBJ1-3; D gene unclear. Germline V gene lookup returns CDR1 MNHEY and CDR2 SVGAGI. Trimming took 2 bases from V and 0 from J, leaving 8 bases between them. The CDR3 extends over 15 amino acids. The CDR3 sequence is CASSYRAFSGNTIYF. CDR3 coding DNA: TGTGCCAGCAGTTACCGGGCGTTCTCTGGAAACACCATATATTTT.

V and J are TRBV14 and TRBJ2-7; D unresolved. The germline V gene has CDR1 SGHDN and CDR2 FVKESK. The CDR3 is made up of 12 amino acids. V lost 6 bases, J lost 3 bases, and 9 bases lay in between. CDR3 DNA: TGTGCCAGCAGTCTCGCCGGCTACGAGCAGTACTTC. This translates into CASSLAGYEQYF.

The chain combines TRBV10-3 with TRBJ2-5; a possible D gene is TRBD1 (5 bases). The germline CDR1 and CDR2 sequences are ENHRY and SYGVKD. There are 13 residues in the CDR3. V shed 6 bases and J shed 2 bases, with 10 bases lying between them. The DNA of the CDR3 is TGTGCCATCAGGGACACCCCACAAGAGACCCAGTACTTC. It yields the protein CAIRDTPQETQYF.